These T cell receptor beta chains were read from a single sample in a study of spatial heterogeneity in lung cancer. TCRdb reanalysed the 5' RACE reads using MiXCR and keeps one entry per CDR3 protein. The data contain 25,000 or so distinct CDR3 sequences, approximately 5.6% of them singletons. The sequencing used PBMCs, collected at follow-up. The source of these receptors is a male donor with early-stage non-small cell lung cancer. The CDR3 runs from the conserved cysteine through the conserved F or W. A D gene is named only where the DNA matches it firmly. A clone size is listed for some rows: how often the clone was seen (once, few, many), or a class if it is expanded.

size	V	D	J	DNA	CDR3
many	TRBV7-9	-	TRBJ1-1	TGTGCCAGCAGCTTAGCGGCAGGGCCGAACACTGAAGCTTTCTTT	CASSLAAGPNTEAFF
many	TRBV4-3	TRBD1	TRBJ1-6	TGCGCCAGCAGCCAAGGGCACAGGGGTTCACCCCTCCACTTT	CASSQGHRGSPLHF
many	TRBV6-2/TRBV6-3	-	TRBJ2-1	TGTGCCAGCAGCCGTCGGGGGGCGGGAGCTTACAATGAGCAGTTCTTC	CASSRRGAGAYNEQFF
few	TRBV7-2	-	TRBJ1-5	TGTGCCAGCAGCTTTATAGGGGATCAGCCCCAGCATTTT	CASSFIGDQPQHF
few	TRBV9	TRBD2	TRBJ2-5	TGTGCCAGCAGCGGCCAGACTAGCGGAGTGCAAGAGACCCAGTACTTC	CASSGQTSGVQETQYF
many	TRBV7-3	TRBD2	TRBJ2-1	TGTGCCAGCAGCTTCGGGACTAGCGGGGTCGATGAGCAGTTCTTC	CASSFGTSGVDEQFF
many	TRBV14	-	TRBJ2-7	TGTGCCAGCAGCGGAGGCGTTTCCTACGAGCAGTACTTC	CASSGGVSYEQYF
few	TRBV20-1	-	TRBJ2-1	TGCAGTGCTAGAGCGCAGCCCGCCAATGAGCAGTTCTTC	CSARAQPANEQFF
few	TRBV20-1	TRBD1	TRBJ1-3	TGCAGCGGACAGGAGACGTTAGGAAACACCATATATTTT	CSGQETLGNTIYF
many	TRBV20-1	-	TRBJ2-1	TGCAGTGCTAGAGATATAACTGGCTCCTACAATGAGCAGTTCTTC	CSARDITGSYNEQFF
many	TRBV7-2	-	TRBJ2-1	TGTGCCAGCAGCTTGGGGTCTAGGAATGAGCAGTTCTTC	CASSLGSRNEQFF
-	TRBV5-1	-	TRBJ1-4	TGCGCCAGCAGCGGAACCGCGGACGCGGGGTATGAAAAACTGTTTTTT	CASSGTADAGYEKLFF
many	TRBV29-1	-	TRBJ2-1	TGCAGCGTTGCCCCTCTTTATACTTACAATGAGCAGTTCTTC	CSVAPLYTYNEQFF
few	TRBV6-1	TRBD2	TRBJ2-3	TGTGCCAGCAGCGCGGGGGAGCGCACAGATACGCAGTATTTT	CASSAGERTDTQYF
many	TRBV27	-	TRBJ2-7	TGTGCCAGCAGTTTCGGGCAGGGAGGAGGAGAGCAGTACTTC	CASSFGQGGGEQYF
many	TRBV20-1	-	TRBJ1-2	TGCAGTGCTAGCGCAGGGTCTAACTATGGCTACACCTTC	CSASAGSNYGYTF
few	TRBV2	-	TRBJ1-5	TGTGCCAGCAGTGGGACAGCTTTTAGCAATCAGCCCCAGCATTTT	CASSGTAFSNQPQHF
-	TRBV6-5	TRBD2	TRBJ2-2	TGTGCCAGCAGTTACTCGACGGCTAGCGGGCCCGGGGAGCTGTTTTTT	CASSYSTASGPGELFF
few	TRBV12-3/TRBV12-4	TRBD1	TRBJ2-3	TGTGCCAGCAGTTTAGGAGGGACAGGGGGCAGCACAGATACGCAGTATTTT	CASSLGGTGGSTDTQYF
many	TRBV29-1	-	TRBJ2-5	TGCAGCGTTGATGACCCGGGATCCCGAGGGGAGTACTTC	CSVDDPGSRGEYF
few	TRBV7-2	-	TRBJ1-2	TGTGCCAGCAGCTCACAGCGGGGGACTGGCTATGGCTACACCTTC	CASSSQRGTGYGYTF
many	TRBV6-6	TRBD2	TRBJ2-3	TGTGCCAGCAGTCCTAACCCGGGACTAGCGGGGTCTAGCACAGATACGCAGTATTTT	CASSPNPGLAGSSTDTQYF
-	TRBV7-2	TRBD1	TRBJ2-2	TGTGCCAGCAGCTCCTTCGGACAGGGGGCCCGGACCGGGGAGCTGTTTTTT	CASSSFGQGARTGELFF
-	TRBV10-2	TRBD2	TRBJ2-3	TGCGCCACGGGGGGGCAGCGGAGCACAGATACGCAGTATTTT	CATGGQRSTDTQYF
many	TRBV15	-	TRBJ1-1	TGTGCCACCAGCAGAGATACAGGGAACACTGAAGCTTTCTTT	CATSRDTGNTEAFF
many	TRBV5-1	-	TRBJ2-1	TGCGCCAGCAGCCCGGACGGTAATCGGGGTGAGCAGTTCTTC	CASSPDGNRGEQFF
many	TRBV5-1	TRBD1	TRBJ2-5	TGCGCCAGCAGCTTCAGGACAGGGATTCCGGAGACCCAGTACTTC	CASSFRTGIPETQYF
few	TRBV11-3	TRBD2	TRBJ2-2	TGTGCCAGCAGCTTTAATGCGGGAGTTTTCACCGGGGAGCTGTTTTTT	CASSFNAGVFTGELFF
-	TRBV12-3/TRBV12-4	-	TRBJ1-2	TGTGCCAGCAGTTACCAGGGTCGTGGCTACACCTTC	CASSYQGRGYTF
many	TRBV2	-	TRBJ1-5	TGTGCCAGCCAGACACAGGGATACGGCAATCAGCCCCAGCATTTT	CASQTQGYGNQPQHF
many	TRBV12-5	TRBD1	TRBJ1-2	TGTGCTAGTGGTTGGGGACAGGGCGCCTATGGCTACACCTTC	CASGWGQGAYGYTF
many	TRBV4-3	-	TRBJ2-3	TGCGCCAGCACCCTGGGGTTAGGGTCCGGTGATACGCAGTATTTT	CASTLGLGSGDTQYF
many	TRBV20-1	-	TRBJ1-6	TGCAGTGCTAGACCTTCAGGGGCTTACTCCTATAATTCACCCCTCCACTTT	CSARPSGAYSYNSPLHF
many	TRBV7-9	TRBD2	TRBJ2-1	TGTGCCAGCAGCTTAGCTAGCGGGGTATACAATGAGCAGTTCTTC	CASSLASGVYNEQFF
many	TRBV29-1	-	TRBJ2-1	TGCAGCGTTGGTGGCTATGAGCAGTTCTTC	CSVGGYEQFF
many	TRBV5-4	-	TRBJ1-2	TGTGCCAGCAGCTTGCAACAGCCATACAACTATGGCTACACCTTC	CASSLQQPYNYGYTF
many	TRBV10-3	-	TRBJ1-1	TGTGCCATCAGTGGAGGGTTGAACACTGAAGCTTTCTTT	CAISGGLNTEAFF